This T cell receptor beta chain appears in the sequencing data of a study of cytomegalovirus exposure and HLA in healthy donors. General study results and limits: According to a later analysis, most TCR beta chains associated with CMV appeared HLA-restricted.

The CDR3 runs to 14 residues. In germline, CDR1 is LNHDA, CDR2 SQIVND (reference sequence). Trimming cost V 6 bases and J 4 bases; bases outside gene matches: 6. As to this clone: The antigen is not known.

PCR primers comprised 60 Vbeta and 13 Jbeta primers. The repertoire was sequenced with immunoSEQ multiplex PCR; TCRdb's copy has only in-frame clones and lacks some. Its table records about 60,000 clones. The sequence derives from a woman aged 18-35 years in good health and CMV-seronegative. What was sequenced was PBMCs. The rearrangement uses TRBV19 and TRBJ1-5; TRBD1 matches 7 bases. CDR3 sequence: CASRLGQFNQPQHF. CDR3 coding DNA: TGTGCCAGTAGACTGGGACAGTTTAATCAGCCCCAGCATTTT.